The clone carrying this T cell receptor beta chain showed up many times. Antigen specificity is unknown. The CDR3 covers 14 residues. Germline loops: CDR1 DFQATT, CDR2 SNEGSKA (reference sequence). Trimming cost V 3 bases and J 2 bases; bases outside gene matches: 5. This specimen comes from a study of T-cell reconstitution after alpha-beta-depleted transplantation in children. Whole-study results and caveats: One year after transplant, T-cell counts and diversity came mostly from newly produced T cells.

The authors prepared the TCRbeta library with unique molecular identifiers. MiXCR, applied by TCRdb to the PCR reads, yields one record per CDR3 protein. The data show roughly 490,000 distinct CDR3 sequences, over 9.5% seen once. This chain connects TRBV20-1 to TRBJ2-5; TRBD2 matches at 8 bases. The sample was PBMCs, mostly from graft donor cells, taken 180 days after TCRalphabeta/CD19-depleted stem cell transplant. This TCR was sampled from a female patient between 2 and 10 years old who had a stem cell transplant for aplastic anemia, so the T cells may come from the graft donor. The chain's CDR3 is CSARARLAQETQYF. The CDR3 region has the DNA TGCAGTGCTAGGGCTCGACTAGCGCAAGAGACCCAGTACTTC.